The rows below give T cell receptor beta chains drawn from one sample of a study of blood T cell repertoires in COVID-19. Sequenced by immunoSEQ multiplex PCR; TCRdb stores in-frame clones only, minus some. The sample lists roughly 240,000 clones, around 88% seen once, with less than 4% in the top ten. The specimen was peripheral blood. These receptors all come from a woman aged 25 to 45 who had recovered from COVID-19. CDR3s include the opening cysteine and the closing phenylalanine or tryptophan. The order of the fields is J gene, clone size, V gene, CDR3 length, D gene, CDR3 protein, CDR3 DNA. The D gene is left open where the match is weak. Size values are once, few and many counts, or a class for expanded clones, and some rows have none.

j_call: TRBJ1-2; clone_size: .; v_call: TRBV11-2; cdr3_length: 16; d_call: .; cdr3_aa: CASSPPGPTGVDGYTF; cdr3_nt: TGTGCCAGCAGCCCGCCGGGTCCTACCGGCGTAGATGGCTACACCTTC
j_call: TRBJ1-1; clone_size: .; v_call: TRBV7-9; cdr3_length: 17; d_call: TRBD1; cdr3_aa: CASSLRQGALTNTEAFF; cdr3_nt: TGTGCCAGCAGCTTAAGACAGGGGGCACTAACGAACACTGAAGCTTTCTTT
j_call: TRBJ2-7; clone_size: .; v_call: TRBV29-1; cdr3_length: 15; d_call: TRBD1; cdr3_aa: CSVELRTGADYEQYF; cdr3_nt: TGCAGCGTTGAGCTCCGGACAGGGGCCGACTACGAGCAGTACTTC
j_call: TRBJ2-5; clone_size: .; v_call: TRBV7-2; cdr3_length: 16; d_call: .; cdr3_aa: CASSLALGPVGETQYF; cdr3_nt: TGTGCCAGCAGCTTAGCGCTGGGGCCAGTCGGAGAGACCCAGTACTTC
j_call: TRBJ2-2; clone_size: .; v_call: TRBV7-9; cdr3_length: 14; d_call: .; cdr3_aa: CASSSSANTGELFF; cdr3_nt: TGTGCCAGCAGCTCGAGCGCGAACACCGGGGAGCTGTTTTTT
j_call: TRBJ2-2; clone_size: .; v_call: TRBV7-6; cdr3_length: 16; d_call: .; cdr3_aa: CASSLVVGPNTGELFF; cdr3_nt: TGTGCCAGCAGCTTAGTCGTGGGGCCGAACACCGGGGAGCTGTTTTTT
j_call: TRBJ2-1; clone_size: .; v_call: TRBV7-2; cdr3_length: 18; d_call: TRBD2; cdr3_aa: CASSLGALAGGQGNEQFF; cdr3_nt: TGTGCCAGCAGCTTAGGGGCTTTAGCGGGGGGGCAGGGCAATGAGCAGTTCTTC
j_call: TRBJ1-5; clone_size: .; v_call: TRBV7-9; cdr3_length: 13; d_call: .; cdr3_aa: CASSLETGGPQHF; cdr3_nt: TGTGCCAGCAGCTTAGAAACGGGGGGGCCCCAGCATTTT
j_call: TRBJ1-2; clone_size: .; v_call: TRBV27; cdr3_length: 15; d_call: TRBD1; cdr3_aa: CASSFLTGTNYGYTF; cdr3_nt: TGTGCCAGCAGTTTCTTGACAGGGACTAACTATGGCTACACCTTC
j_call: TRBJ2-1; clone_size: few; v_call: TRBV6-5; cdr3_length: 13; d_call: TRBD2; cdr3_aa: CASSRLAGIEQFF; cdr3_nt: TGTGCCAGCAGTCGACTAGCGGGGATTGAGCAGTTCTTC
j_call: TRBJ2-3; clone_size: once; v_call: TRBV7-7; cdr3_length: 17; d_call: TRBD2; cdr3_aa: CASSPTVAGGLTDTQYF; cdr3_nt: TGTGCCAGCAGCCCCACCGTAGCGGGGGGACTCACAGATACGCAGTATTTT
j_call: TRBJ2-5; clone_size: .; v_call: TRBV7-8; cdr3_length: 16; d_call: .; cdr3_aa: CASSLVGGTVQETQYF; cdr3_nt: TGTGCCAGCAGCTTAGTTGGGGGGACCGTCCAAGAGACCCAGTACTTC
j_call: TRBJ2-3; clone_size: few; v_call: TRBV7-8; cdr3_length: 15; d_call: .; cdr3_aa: CASSSLRGRTDTQYF; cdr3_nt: TGTGCCAGCAGCTCCCTGCGGGGCCGCACAGATACGCAGTATTTT
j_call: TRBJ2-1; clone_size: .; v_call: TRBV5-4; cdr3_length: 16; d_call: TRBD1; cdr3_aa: CASSFSISGQGGGQFF; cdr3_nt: TGTGCCAGCAGCTTTTCGATCTCAGGACAGGGAGGTGGGCAGTTCTTC
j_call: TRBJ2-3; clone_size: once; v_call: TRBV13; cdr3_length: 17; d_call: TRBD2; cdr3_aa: CASSSTKRGGSTDTQYF; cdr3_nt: TGTGCCAGCAGCTCTACTAAGCGGGGGGGCTCCACAGATACGCAGTATTTT
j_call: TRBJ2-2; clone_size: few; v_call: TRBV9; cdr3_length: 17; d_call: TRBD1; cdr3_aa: CASSPQWGQGATGELFF; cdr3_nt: TGTGCCAGCAGCCCGCAGTGGGGACAGGGGGCAACCGGGGAGCTGTTTTTT
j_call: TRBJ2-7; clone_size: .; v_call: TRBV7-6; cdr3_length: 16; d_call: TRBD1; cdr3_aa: CASSLARGQGGGEQYF; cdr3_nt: TGTGCCAGCAGCTTAGCTAGGGGACAGGGCGGGGGCGAGCAGTACTTC
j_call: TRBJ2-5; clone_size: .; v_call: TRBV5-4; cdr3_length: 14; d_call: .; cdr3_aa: CASSLSLAEETQYF; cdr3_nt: TGTGCCAGCAGCTTGAGTCTGGCAGAAGAGACCCAGTACTTC
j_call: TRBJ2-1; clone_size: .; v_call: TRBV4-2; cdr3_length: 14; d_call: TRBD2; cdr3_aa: CASSQGRGDNEQFF; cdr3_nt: TGTGCCAGCAGCCAGGGGCGGGGGGACAATGAGCAGTTCTTC
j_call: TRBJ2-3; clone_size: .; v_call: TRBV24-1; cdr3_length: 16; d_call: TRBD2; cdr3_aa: CATSDSLTSGSDTQYF; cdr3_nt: TGTGCCACCAGTGACTCCCTGACTAGCGGATCAGATACGCAGTATTTT
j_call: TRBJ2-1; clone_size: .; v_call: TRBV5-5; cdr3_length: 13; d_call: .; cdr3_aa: CASSLAPYNEQFF; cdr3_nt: TGTGCCAGCAGCTTGGCTCCGTACAATGAGCAGTTCTTC
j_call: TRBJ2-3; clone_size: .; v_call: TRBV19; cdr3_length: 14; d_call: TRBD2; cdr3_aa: CASRSSGGIDTQYF; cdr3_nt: TGTGCCAGTAGATCTAGCGGGGGAATAGATACGCAGTATTTT
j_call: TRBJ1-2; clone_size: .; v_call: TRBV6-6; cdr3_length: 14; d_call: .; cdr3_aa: CASIYAGRNYGYTF; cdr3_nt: TGTGCCAGCATTTATGCGGGACGGAACTATGGCTACACCTTC
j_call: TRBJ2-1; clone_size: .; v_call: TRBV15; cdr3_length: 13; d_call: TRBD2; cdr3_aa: CATSREAGGEQFF; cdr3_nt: TGTGCCACCAGCAGAGAAGCGGGGGGCGAGCAGTTCTTC
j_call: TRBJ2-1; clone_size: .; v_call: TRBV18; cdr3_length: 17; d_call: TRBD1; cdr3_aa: CASSLWTGGASYNEQFF; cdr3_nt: TGTGCCAGCTCACTATGGACAGGGGGCGCGTCCTACAATGAGCAGTTCTTC
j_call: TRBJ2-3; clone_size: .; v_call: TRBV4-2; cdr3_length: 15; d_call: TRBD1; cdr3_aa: CASSQHRQGGDTQYF; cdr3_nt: TGTGCCAGCAGCCAACACAGACAGGGGGGCGATACGCAGTATTTT
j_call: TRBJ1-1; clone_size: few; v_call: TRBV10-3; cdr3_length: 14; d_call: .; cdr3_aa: CAISESRENTEAFF; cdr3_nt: TGTGCCATCAGTGAATCCAGGGAGAACACTGAAGCTTTCTTT
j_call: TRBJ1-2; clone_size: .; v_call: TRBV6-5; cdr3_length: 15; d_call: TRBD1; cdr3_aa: CASRPDREKLYGYTF; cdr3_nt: TGTGCCAGCAGACCGGACAGGGAAAAGCTCTATGGCTACACCTTC
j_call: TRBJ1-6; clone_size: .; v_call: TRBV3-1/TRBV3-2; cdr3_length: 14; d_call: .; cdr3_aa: CASSRGIRNSPLHF; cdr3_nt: TGTGCCAGCAGCCGCGGGATACGTAATTCACCCCTCCACTTT
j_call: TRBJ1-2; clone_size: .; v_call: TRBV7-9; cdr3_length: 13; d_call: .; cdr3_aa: CASSYDRNYGYTF; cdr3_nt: TGTGCCAGCAGCTACGACAGGAACTATGGCTACACCTTC
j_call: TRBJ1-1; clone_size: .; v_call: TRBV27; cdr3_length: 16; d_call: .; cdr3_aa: CASSPRPWGGRTEAFF; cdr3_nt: TGTGCCAGCAGTCCACGACCCTGGGGGGGCCGCACTGAAGCTTTCTTT
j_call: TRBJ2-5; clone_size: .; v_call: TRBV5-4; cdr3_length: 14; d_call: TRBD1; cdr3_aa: CASSQGQLQETQYF; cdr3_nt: TGTGCCAGCAGTCAGGGACAGTTGCAAGAGACCCAGTACTTC
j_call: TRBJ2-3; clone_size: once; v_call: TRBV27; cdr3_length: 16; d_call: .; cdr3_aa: CASSLGRAGITDTQYF; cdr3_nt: TGTGCCAGCAGTTTAGGCAGGGCAGGGATAACAGATACGCAGTATTTT
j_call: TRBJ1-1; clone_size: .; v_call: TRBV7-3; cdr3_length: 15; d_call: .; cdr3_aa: CASSPTGNQNTEAFF; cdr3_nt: TGTGCCAGCAGCCCAACAGGGAATCAGAACACTGAAGCTTTCTTT
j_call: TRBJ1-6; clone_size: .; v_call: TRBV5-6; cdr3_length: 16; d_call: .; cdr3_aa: CASSSWGGSTNSPLHF; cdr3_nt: TGTGCCAGCAGCTCTTGGGGGGGTAGTACTAATTCACCCCTCCACTTT
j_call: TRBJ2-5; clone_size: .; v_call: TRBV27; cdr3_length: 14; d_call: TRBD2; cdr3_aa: CASSPWTSGETQYF; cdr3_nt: TGTGCCAGCAGTCCTTGGACTAGTGGGGAGACCCAGTACTTC
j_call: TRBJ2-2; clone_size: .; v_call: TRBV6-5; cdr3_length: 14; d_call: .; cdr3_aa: CASSPSGNTGELFF; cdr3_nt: TGTGCCAGCAGCCCCTCGGGGAACACCGGGGAGCTGTTTTTT
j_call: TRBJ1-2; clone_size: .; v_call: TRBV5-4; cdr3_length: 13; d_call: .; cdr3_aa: CASSLPGNYGYTF; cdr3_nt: TGTGCCAGCAGCTTACCGGGAAACTATGGCTACACCTTC
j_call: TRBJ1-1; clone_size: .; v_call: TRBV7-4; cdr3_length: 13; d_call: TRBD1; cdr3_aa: CASSTGTDTEAFF; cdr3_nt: TGTGCCAGCAGCACCGGGACAGACACTGAAGCTTTCTTT
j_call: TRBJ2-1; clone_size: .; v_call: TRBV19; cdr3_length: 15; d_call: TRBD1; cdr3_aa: CASSTTGGRYNEQFF; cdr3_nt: TGTGCCAGTAGTACAACAGGGGGCCGCTACAATGAGCAGTTCTTC
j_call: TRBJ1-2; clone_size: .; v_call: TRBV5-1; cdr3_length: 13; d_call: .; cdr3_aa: CASSLGSEVGYTF; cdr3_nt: TGCGCCAGCAGCTTGGGGTCAGAGGTAGGCTACACCTTC
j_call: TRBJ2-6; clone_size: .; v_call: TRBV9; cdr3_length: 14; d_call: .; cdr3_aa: CASSFSSGANVLTF; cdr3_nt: TGTGCCAGCAGCTTTAGCTCTGGGGCCAACGTCCTGACTTTC
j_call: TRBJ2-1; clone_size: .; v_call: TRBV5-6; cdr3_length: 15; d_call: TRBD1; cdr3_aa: CASSLGQGAVNEQFF; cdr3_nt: TGTGCCAGCAGCTTGGGACAGGGGGCGGTGAATGAGCAGTTCTTC
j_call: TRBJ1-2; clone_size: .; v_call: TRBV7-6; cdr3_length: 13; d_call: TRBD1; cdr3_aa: CASSGGGGYGYTF; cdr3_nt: TGTGCCAGCAGCGGAGGGGGCGGGTATGGCTACACCTTC
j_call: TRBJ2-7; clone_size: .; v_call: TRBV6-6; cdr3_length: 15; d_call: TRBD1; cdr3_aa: CASSYLGHRGREQYF; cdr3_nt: TGTGCCAGCAGTTACTTGGGCCACAGGGGGCGCGAGCAGTACTTC
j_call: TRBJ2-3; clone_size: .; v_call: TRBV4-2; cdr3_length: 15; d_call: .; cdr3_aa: CASSQDPQLVNTQYF; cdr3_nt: TGTGCCAGCAGCCAAGACCCCCAACTAGTTAATACGCAGTATTTT
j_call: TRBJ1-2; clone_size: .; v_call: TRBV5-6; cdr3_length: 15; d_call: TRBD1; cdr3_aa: CASSLLGQGRYGYTF; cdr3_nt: TGTGCCAGCAGCCTGCTGGGACAGGGGAGGTATGGCTACACCTTC
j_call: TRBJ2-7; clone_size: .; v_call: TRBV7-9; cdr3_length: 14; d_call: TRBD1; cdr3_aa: CASSSRTGYYEQYF; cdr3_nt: TGTGCCAGCAGCTCGCGGACAGGGTACTACGAGCAGTACTTC
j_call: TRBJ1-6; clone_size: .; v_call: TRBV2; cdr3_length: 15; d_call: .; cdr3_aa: CARALWGGADSPLHF; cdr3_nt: TGTGCCAGGGCATTATGGGGGGGGGCTGATTCACCCCTCCACTTT
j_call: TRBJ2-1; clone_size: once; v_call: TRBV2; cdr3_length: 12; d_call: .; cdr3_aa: CASSESENEQFF; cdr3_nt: TGTGCCAGCAGTGAATCTGAGAATGAGCAGTTCTTC
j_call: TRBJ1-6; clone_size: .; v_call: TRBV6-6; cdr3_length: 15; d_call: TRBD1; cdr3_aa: CASRDRDGHNSPLHF; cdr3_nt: TGTGCCAGCAGGGACAGGGATGGCCATAATTCACCCCTCCACTTT
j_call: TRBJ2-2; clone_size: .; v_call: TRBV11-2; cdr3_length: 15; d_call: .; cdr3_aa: CASSNPSGGTGELFF; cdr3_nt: TGTGCCAGCAGCAACCCCTCCGGCGGGACCGGGGAGCTGTTTTTT
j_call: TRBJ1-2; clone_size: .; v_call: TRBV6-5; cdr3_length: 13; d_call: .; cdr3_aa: CASNRHLNYGYTF; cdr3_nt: TGTGCCAGCAACCGACACCTTAACTATGGCTACACCTTC
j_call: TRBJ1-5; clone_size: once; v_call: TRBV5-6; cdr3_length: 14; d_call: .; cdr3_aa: CASSLRRGSSPQHF; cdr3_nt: TGTGCCAGCAGCTTGCGTCGGGGGTCCTCCCCCCAGCATTTT